This TCR beta chain is from a study of CD8+CD57+ T cells in acquired aplastic anemia. Overall study: DNA recovered from sorted CD4+ and CD8+ cells had a mean of approximately 3 ug.

The germline CDR1 and CDR2 sequences are KGHDR and SFDVKD. This CDR3 contains 15 residues. Comment on this clonotype: One junction end disagrees with the germline gene, perhaps due to a read error.

Template material for TCR beta VDJ and CDR3 profiling consisted of genomic DNA. One entry per CDR3 protein, called by TCRdb with MiXCR from the reads. The table has under 200,000 distinct CDR3 sequences, 45% to 55% seen once; the top ten hold about 31%. For sequencing, patients were chosen who had shown expansion of CD8+CD57+ cells by flow cytometry. The material sequenced was sorted CD4+, CD8+, or CD8+CD57+ T cells (not recorded which) from PBMCs. This chain links TRBV24-1 with TRBJ2-2, with D tentatively TRBD2 (5 bases). This sequence originates from a human donor with aplastic anemia. The CDR3 is CATSDWTSNTGEPFF. In DNA, the CDR3 is TGTGCCACCAGTGATTGGACGTCGAACACCGGGGAGCCGTTTTTT.